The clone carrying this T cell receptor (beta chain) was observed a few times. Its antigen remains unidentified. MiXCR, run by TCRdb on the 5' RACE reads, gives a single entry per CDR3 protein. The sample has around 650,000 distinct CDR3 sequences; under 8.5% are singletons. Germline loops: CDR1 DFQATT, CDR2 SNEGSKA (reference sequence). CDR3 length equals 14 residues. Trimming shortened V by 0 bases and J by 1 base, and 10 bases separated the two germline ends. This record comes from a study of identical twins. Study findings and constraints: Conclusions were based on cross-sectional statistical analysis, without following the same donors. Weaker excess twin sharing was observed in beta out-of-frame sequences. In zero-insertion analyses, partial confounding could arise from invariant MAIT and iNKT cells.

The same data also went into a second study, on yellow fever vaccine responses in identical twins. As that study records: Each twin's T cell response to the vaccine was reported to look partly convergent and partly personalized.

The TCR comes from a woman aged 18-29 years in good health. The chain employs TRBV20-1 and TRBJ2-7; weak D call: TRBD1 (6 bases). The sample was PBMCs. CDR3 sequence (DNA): TGCAGTGCTAGAGAGAATACAGGGTCCTACGAGCAGTACTTC. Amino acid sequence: CSARENTGSYEQYF.